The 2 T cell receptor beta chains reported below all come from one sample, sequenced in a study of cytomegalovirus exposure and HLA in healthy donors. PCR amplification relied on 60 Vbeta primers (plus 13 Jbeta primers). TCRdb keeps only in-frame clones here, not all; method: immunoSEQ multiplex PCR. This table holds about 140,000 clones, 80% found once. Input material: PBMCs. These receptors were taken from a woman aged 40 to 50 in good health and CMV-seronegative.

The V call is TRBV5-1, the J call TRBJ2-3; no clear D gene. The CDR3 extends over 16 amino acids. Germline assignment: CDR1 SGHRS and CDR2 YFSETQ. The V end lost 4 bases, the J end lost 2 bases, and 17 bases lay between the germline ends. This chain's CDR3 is CASSGTAGLHTDTQYF. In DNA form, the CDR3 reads TGCGCCAGCAGCGGAACTGCAGGCCTCCACACAGATACGCAGTATTTT.

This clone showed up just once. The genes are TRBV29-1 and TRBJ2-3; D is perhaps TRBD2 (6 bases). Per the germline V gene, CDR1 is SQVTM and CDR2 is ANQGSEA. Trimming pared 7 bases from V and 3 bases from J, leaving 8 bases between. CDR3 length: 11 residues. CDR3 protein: CSGGRTDTQYF. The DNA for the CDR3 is TGCAGCGGAGGGAGGACAGATACGCAGTATTTT.